This paragraph reports one T cell receptor (beta chain). What it recognizes is unknown. Sorting of PBMCs yielded the CD4+ and CD8+ T cells. V was shortened by 4 bases and J by 6 bases, with 11 bases between the two germline ends. Germline loops: CDR1 SQVTM, CDR2 ANQGSEA. The CDR3 is 12 amino acids. The sample is drawn from a study of CD8+ T cells in alopecia areata. Regarding the study as a whole: Lesional scalp exceeded normal scalp in clonality, especially in alopecia totalis/universalis.

Extracted RNA was reverse transcribed, and the resulting cDNA served as sequencing template. Sequenced by immunoSEQ multiplex PCR; TCRdb stores in-frame clones only, minus some. This table has around 190,000 clones, roughly three fifths appearing once. Input material: CD8+ T cells sorted from blood. This TCR was sampled from a human donor in good health. J is TRBJ2-3 and V is TRBV29-1, with D possibly matching TRBD2 (6 bases). CDR3 nucleotides: TGCAGCGTTGCTAGGAGGGAGGATACGCAGTATTTT. It specifies CSVARREDTQYF.